This TCR beta chain was obtained from a study of T cell changes during pregnancy in multiple sclerosis. The germline V gene has CDR1 MDHEN and CDR2 SYDVKM. The V and J ends lost 5 bases and 2 bases respectively, with 20 bases between them. The length of the CDR3 is 17 residues. Profiled with immunoSEQ multiplex PCR; TCRdb holds only in-frame clones, not every one. Altogether roughly 48,000 clones are present, 85% to 95% being singletons, with the ten largest covering 0.2% to 0.3%. This TCR derives from a female donor with multiple sclerosis, enrolled in a pregnancy study. The source material was CD4+ T cells from peripheral blood mononuclear cells, sampled in the third trimester of pregnancy. J is TRBJ2-3 and V is TRBV28, with a weak D call TRBD2 (6 bases). DNA of the CDR3: TGTGCCAGCAGTGCCTGGGGGGACCCCCAGGCCACAGATACGCAGTATTTT. Its protein is CASSAWGDPQATDTQYF.